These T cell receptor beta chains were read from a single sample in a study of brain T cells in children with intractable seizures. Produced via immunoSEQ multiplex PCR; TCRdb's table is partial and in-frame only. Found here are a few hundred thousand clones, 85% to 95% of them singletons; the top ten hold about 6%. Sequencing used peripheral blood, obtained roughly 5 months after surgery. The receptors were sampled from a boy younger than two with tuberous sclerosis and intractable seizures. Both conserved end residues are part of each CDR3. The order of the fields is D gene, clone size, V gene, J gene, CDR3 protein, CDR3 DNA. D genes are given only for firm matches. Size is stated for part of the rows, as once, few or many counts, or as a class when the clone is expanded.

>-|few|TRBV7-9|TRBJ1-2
CASRLLSAPTYGYTF
TGTGCCAGCAGGCTGTTGAGTGCCCCCACTTATGGCTACACCTTC
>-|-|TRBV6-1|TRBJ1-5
CASSELQGQPQHF
TGTGCCAGCAGTGAACTACAGGGACAGCCCCAGCATTTT
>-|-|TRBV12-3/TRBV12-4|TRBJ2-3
CASSKTDTQYF
TGTGCCAGCAGTAAAACAGATACGCAGTATTTT
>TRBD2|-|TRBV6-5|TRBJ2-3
CASSSGTSGRADTQYF
TGTGCCAGCAGTTCCGGGACTAGCGGGAGGGCGGATACGCAGTATTTT
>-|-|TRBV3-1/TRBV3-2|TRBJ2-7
CASSQGAKGYEQYF
TGTGCCAGCAGCCAGGGGGCGAAGGGTTACGAGCAGTACTTC
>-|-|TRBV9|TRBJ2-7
CASSPQGKNPYEQYF
TGTGCCAGCAGCCCCCAGGGCAAGAATCCCTACGAGCAGTACTTC
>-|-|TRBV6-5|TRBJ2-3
CASSSGRVKIGTQYF
TGTGCCAGCAGTTCGGGCAGGGTGAAAATTGGTACGCAGTATTTT
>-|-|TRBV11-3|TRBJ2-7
CASSLRVNPVQMAEQYF
TGTGCCAGCAGCCTGAGGGTAAACCCAGTTCAGATGGCCGAGCAGTACTTC
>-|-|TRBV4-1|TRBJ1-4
CASSQDSVRGKFMTNEKLFF
TGCGCCAGCAGCCAAGATAGTGTAAGGGGGAAGTTTATGACTAATGAAAAACTGTTTTTT
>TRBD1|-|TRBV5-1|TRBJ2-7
CASSFDRENEQYF
TGCGCCAGCAGCTTCGACAGGGAAAACGAGCAGTACTTC
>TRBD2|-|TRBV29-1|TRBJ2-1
CSVGLAGVVEQFF
TGCAGCGTCGGACTAGCGGGAGTGGTTGAGCAGTTCTTC
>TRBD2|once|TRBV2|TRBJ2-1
CASTRTSGALDEQFF
TGTGCCAGCACTCGGACTAGCGGGGCGCTCGATGAGCAGTTCTTC
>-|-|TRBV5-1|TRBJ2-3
CASSLSGFGNTQYF
TGCGCCAGCAGCCTCAGCGGCTTCGGGAATACGCAGTATTTT
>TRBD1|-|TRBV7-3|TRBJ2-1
CASSQAPGQGFYNEQFF
TGTGCCAGCAGCCAGGCACCGGGACAGGGATTTTACAATGAGCAGTTCTTC
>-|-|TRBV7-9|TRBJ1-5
CASSLEGHSNQPQHF
TGTGCCAGCAGCTTAGAGGGGCATAGCAATCAGCCCCAGCATTTT
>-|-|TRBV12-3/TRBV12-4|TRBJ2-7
CASSKQGYEQYF
TGTGCCAGCAGTAAACAGGGTTACGAGCAGTACTTC
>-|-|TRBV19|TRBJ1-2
CASSIVGGGYTF
TGTGCCAGTAGTATAGTCGGTGGTGGCTACACCTTC
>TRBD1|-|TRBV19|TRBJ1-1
CAGDSSNTEAFF
TGTGCGGGGGACAGCTCGAACACTGAAGCTTTCTTT
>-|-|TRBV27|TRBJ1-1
CASTTLWGGYAFF
TGTGCCAGCACGACTCTCTGGGGGGGTTATGCTTTCTTT
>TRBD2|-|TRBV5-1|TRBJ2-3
CASSLKAGGPHTQYF
TGCGCCAGCAGCTTGAAGGCGGGAGGGCCTCATACGCAGTATTTT
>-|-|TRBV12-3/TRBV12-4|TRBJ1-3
CASSLNSGNTIYF
TGTGCCAGCAGCCTTAACTCTGGAAACACCATATATTTT
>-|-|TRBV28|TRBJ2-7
CASSLWGKGAAEQYF
TGTGCCAGCAGTTTATGGGGGAAGGGTGCGGCCGAGCAGTACTTC
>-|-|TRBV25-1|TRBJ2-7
CASRLEVGHLYEQYF
TGTGCCAGCCGCCTTGAGGTTGGACACCTCTACGAGCAGTACTTC
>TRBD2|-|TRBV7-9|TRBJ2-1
CASSFSGGAYNEQFF
TGTGCCAGCAGCTTTAGCGGGGGGGCATACAATGAGCAGTTCTTC
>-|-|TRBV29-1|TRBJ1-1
CSARIGARGTEAFF
TGCAGCGCCAGAATAGGGGCGCGTGGCACTGAAGCTTTCTTT
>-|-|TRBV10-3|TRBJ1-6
CAISLGGGSGSPLHF
TGTGCCATCAGCTTGGGTGGGGGATCGGGTTCACCCCTCCACTTT
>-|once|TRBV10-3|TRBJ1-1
CAMRFGENTEAFF
TGTGCCATGCGCTTCGGGGAAAACACTGAAGCTTTCTTT
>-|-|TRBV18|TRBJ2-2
CASSPEGLPVGELFF
TGTGCCAGCTCACCAGAGGGACTCCCGGTCGGGGAGCTGTTTTTT
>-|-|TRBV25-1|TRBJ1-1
CASSDPSQNTEAFF
TGTGCCAGCAGTGACCCAAGCCAGAACACTGAAGCTTTCTTT
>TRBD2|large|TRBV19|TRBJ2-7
CASSIVAGGEQYF
TGTGCCAGTAGTATAGTAGCGGGTGGTGAGCAGTACTTC
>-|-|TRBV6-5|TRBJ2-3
CASSYKVLTDTQYF
TGTGCCAGCAGTTACAAAGTTCTCACAGATACGCAGTATTTT
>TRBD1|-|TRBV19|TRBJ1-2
CASSMGQGYGYTF
TGTGCCAGTAGTATGGGACAGGGCTATGGCTACACCTTC
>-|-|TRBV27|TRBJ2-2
CASSPLGENTGELFF
TGTGCCAGCAGTCCATTGGGGGAGAACACCGGGGAGCTGTTTTTT
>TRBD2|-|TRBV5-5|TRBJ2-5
CASRSWHLAEYQETQYF
TGTGCCAGCAGGAGCTGGCATCTAGCGGAATACCAAGAGACCCAGTACTTC
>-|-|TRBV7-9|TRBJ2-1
CASSSEGWGHDNEQFF
TGTGCCAGCAGCTCCGAGGGCTGGGGGCACGACAATGAGCAGTTCTTC
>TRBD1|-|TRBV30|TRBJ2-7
CACGTVSSYEQYF
TGTGCCTGCGGGACAGTGAGCTCCTACGAGCAGTACTTC
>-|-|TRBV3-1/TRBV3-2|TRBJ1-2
CASSQDRGYTF
TGTGCCAGCAGCCAAGATAGGGGCTACACCTTC
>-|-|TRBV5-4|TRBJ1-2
CASSLVAQDYGYTF
TGTGCCAGCAGCTTGGTGGCTCAGGACTATGGCTACACCTTC
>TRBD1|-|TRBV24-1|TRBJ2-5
CATRGTGSETQYF
TGTGCCACCCGTGGGACAGGGTCGGAGACCCAGTACTTC
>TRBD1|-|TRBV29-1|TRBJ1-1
CSVDEYRDSRLNTEAFF
TGCAGCGTTGATGAGTACCGGGACAGCCGCCTGAACACTGAAGCTTTCTTT
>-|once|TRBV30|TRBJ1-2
CAWSVRRQPSDYGYTF
TGTGCCTGGAGTGTACGGAGACAGCCTTCGGACTATGGCTACACCTTC